This TCR beta chain derives from a study of blood T cell repertoires in COVID-19. TCRdb's table, derived via immunoSEQ multiplex PCR, lists solely in-frame clones and lacks some. The sample yields 200,000 to 250,000 clones, about 80% seen once. This TCR was sampled from a woman between 35 and 50 years old with acute COVID-19. The material sequenced was PBMCs or T cells enriched from blood (not recorded which).

CDR3 sequence: CASSPTAAEDHTF. As DNA, the CDR3 is TGTGCCAGCTCCCCCACGGCGGCCGAGGATCACACCTTC. The chain combines TRBV18 with TRBJ1-2; D gene unclear. This CDR3 region has 13 residues. Trimming took 6 bases from V and 12 from J, leaving 20 bases between them. Germline assignment: CDR1 KGHSH and CDR2 LQKENI. The complete variable domain, with remaining parts taken from reference TRBV18 and TRBJ1-2, reads NAGVMQNPRHLVRRRGQEARLRCSPMKGHSHVYWYRQLPEEGLKFMVYLQKENIIDESGMPKERFSAEFPKEGPSILRIQQVVRGDSAAYFCASSPTAAEDHTFGSGTRLTVV.